Listed here is a single T cell receptor (beta chain). Its antigen remains unknown. Only in-frame clones appear in the TCRdb table, and some are missing; sequencing was by immunoSEQ multiplex PCR. The table shows under 250,000 clones, with about nine tenths occurring only once. The sample belongs to a study of cytomegalovirus exposure and HLA in healthy donors. Study-wide findings and caveats: Per published reports, the classifier diagnosed cytomegalovirus status with high specificity and sensitivity.

The CDR3 is 15 amino acids. The germline V and J ends were trimmed by 3 bases and 5 bases, with 16 bases remaining between them. CDR1 and CDR2 (germline): WSHSY, SAAADI. The sequence was collected from a woman between 18 and 29 years old in good health and CMV-seropositive. The chain links TRBV10-2 to TRBJ2-5, with a tentative D call TRBD1 (6 bases). Input material: PBMCs. CDR3 in DNA: TGCGCCAGCAGTGATGGGGGCTGGATAGGGGAGACCCAGTACTTC. This encodes CASSDGGWIGETQYF.